Here is one T cell receptor beta chain with its context. This sample stems from a study of T cell responses to AZD1222 COVID-19 vaccine. V shed 1 base and J 0 bases; nucleotides not matched to a gene: 7. CDR1 and CDR2 from the germline V gene are SGHDT and YYEEEE. The length of the CDR3 is 17 residues. Produced via immunoSEQ multiplex PCR; TCRdb's table is partial and in-frame only. This sample carries about 140,000 clones, more than 80% of them seen once, and the ten largest clones take more than 0.85%. This chain links TRBV5-6 with TRBJ2-5; 9 bases match TRBD1. The receptor comes from an adult in good health. The starting material was peripheral blood, obtained on day 0 of MenACWY control vaccination. CDR3 residues: CASSLSYGQGYQETQYF. In DNA, the CDR3 is TGTGCCAGCAGCTTGTCCTACGGACAGGGGTACCAAGAGACCCAGTACTTC.